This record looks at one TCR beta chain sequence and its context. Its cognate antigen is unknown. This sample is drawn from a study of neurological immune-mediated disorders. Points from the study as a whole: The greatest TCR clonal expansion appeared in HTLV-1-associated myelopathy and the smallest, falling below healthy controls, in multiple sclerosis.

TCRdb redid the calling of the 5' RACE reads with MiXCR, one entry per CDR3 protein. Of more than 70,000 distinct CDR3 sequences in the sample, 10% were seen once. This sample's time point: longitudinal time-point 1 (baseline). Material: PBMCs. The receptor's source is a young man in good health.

The chain's CDR3 is CASSLTGGNEQFF. Here the CDR3 DNA reads TGTGCCAGCAGCTTAACGGGGGGCAATGAGCAGTTCTTC. V is TRBV7-2 and J is TRBJ2-1, with 7 nucleotides matching TRBD2. The germline V gene encodes CDR1 SGHTA and CDR2 FQGNSA. Trimming took 2 bases from V and 6 from J; bases not matched to a gene: 1. The length of the CDR3 is 13 residues.